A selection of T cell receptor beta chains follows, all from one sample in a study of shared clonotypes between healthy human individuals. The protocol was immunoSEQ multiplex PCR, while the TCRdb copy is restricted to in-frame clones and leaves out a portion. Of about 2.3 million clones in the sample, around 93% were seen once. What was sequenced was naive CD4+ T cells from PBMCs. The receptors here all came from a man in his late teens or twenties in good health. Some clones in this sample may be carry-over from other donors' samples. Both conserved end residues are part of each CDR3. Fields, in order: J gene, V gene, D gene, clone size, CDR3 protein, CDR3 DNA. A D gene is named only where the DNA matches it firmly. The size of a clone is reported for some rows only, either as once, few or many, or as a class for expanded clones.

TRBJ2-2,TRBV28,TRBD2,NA,CASSLGGGIGELFF,TGTGCCAGCAGCCTTGGCGGGGGGATAGGGGAGCTGTTTTTT
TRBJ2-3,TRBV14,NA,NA,CASSQAKGHTGTQYF,TGTGCCAGCAGCCAAGCCAAGGGGCACACAGGTACGCAGTATTTT
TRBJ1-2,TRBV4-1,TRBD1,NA,CASSQDWQGAFGYTF,TGCGCCAGCAGCCAAGATTGGCAGGGGGCCTTTGGCTACACCTTC
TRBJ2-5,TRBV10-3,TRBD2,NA,CAISDGRVETQYF,TGTGCCATCAGCGACGGGAGGGTAGAGACCCAGTACTTC
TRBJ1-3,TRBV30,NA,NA,CAWKDSTGSGNTIYF,TGTGCCTGGAAGGACTCAACAGGGTCTGGAAACACCATATATTTT
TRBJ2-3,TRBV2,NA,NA,CASSEWGTGLGTQYF,TGTGCCAGCAGTGAATGGGGGACCGGCCTTGGGACGCAGTATTTT
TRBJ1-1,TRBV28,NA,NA,CASREPGHPAFF,TGTGCCAGCAGAGAACCGGGACACCCGGCTTTCTTT
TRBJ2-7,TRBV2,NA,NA,CASRLGGNEQYF,TGTGCCAGCCGCCTTGGGGGAAACGAGCAGTACTTC
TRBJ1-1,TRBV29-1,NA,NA,CSVDGRGNTEAFF,TGCAGCGTTGATGGGCGGGGAAACACTGAAGCTTTCTTT
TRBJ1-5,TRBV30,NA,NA,CAWSTDTNTFLSNQPQHF,TGTGCCTGGAGTACCGATACGAATACCTTTCTTAGCAATCAGCCCCAGCATTTT
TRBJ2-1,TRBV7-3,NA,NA,CASSSRGAGFAEQFF,TGTGCCAGCAGCTCCCGGGGGGCAGGCTTCGCAGAGCAGTTCTTC
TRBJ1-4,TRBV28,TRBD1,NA,CASSPGGPATNEKLFF,TGTGCCAGCAGTCCAGGGGGCCCTGCAACTAATGAAAAACTGTTTTTT
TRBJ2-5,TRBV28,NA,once,CASSPIPGLKGTQYF,TGTGCCAGCAGCCCGATTCCCGGCCTCAAAGGGACCCAGTACTTC
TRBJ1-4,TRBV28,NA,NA,CASSLFSREKLFF,TGTGCCAGCAGTTTATTCTCTAGAGAAAAACTGTTTTTT
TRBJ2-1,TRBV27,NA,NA,CASSLWRATHEQFF,TGTGCCAGCAGTTTATGGCGGGCCACTCATGAGCAGTTCTTC
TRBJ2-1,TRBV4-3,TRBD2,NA,CASSQDGGLAIEQFF,TGCGCCAGCAGCCAAGATGGGGGACTAGCGATTGAGCAGTTCTTC
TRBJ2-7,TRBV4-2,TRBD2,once,CASSLRLAGGPNYEQYF,TGTGCCAGCAGCCTTCGGCTAGCGGGAGGACCAAACTACGAGCAGTACTTC
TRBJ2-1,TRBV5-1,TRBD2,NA,CASFKTSGSNNEQFF,TGCGCCAGCTTTAAGACTAGCGGGAGCAACAATGAGCAGTTCTTC
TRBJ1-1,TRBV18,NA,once,CASSPPTGRDTEAFF,TGTGCCAGCTCACCACCGACCGGGCGTGACACTGAAGCTTTCTTT
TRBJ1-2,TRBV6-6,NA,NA,CASIRTDIWGGYTF,TGTGCCAGCATCAGGACAGACATTTGGGGTGGCTACACCTTC
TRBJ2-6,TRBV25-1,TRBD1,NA,CASSARTGGDGANVLTF,TGTGCCAGCAGTGCCCGGACAGGGGGCGATGGGGCCAACGTCCTGACTTTC
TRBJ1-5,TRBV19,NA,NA,CASSIWGNSNQPQHF,TGTGCCAGTAGTATTTGGGGGAATAGCAATCAGCCCCAGCATTTT
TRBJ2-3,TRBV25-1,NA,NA,CASSEGRRSTDTQYF,TGTGCCAGCAGTGAGGGCAGACGTAGCACAGATACGCAGTATTTT
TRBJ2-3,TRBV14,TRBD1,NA,CASSLQGALPGTDTQYF,TGTGCCAGCAGCCTACAGGGGGCTCTCCCTGGCACAGATACGCAGTATTTT
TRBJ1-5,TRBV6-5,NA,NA,CASSYSGPTNQPQHF,TGTGCCAGCAGTTACTCGGGACCCACAAATCAGCCCCAGCATTTT
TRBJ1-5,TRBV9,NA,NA,CASSSDNSNQPQHF,TGTGCCAGCAGCTCCGACAATAGCAATCAGCCCCAGCATTTT